This entry describes one TCR beta chain. Source study methods: Quantification of nucleated cells was approximated via reference gene primer amplification. Using immunoSEQ multiplex PCR, the repertoire was profiled, and TCRdb retains in-frame clones only, with some absent. Clonal size and the V and J genes are those of that table, whereas D and trimming came from the DNA. Of around 250,000 clones in the sample, about 83% were seen once. The data were obtained in a study of blood T cell repertoires in COVID-19. Study information: Acute and convalescent COVID-19 samples came from the United States, Italy and Spain. Sources were T cells, B-cell-depleted T cells, or PBMCs; the material itself was cDNA or gDNA.

Losses at the gene ends were 8 bases for V and 4 bases for J; bases not matched to a gene: 9. CDR3 length equals 14 residues. Per the germline V gene, CDR1 is MGHRA and CDR2 is YSYEKL. The sequenced sample consisted of peripheral blood. The receptor's source is a man younger than 40 who had recovered from COVID-19. The V call is TRBV4-1, the J call TRBJ2-7, with 9 bases lining up with TRBD1. CDR3: CASGPGTGRYEQYF. The CDR3, as DNA: TGCGCCAGCGGGCCCGGGACAGGGAGATACGAGCAGTACTTC.